These 24 T cell receptor beta chains were all obtained from the same sample, sequenced in a study of regulatory T cells in long-lasting Graves disease. Arm-PCR with iRepertoire HTBI primers amplified the CDR3 regions for these TCR beta libraries. TCRdb recomputed calls from the multiplex PCR reads with MiXCR, one row per CDR3 protein. This table holds a few hundred thousand distinct CDR3 sequences, roughly 24% found once. Indicated time point: persistent/refractory GD, antithyroid drugs over 5 years with positive TRAb. PBMCs provided the RNA from which the TCR library was made. The starting material was peripheral blood mononuclear cells (PBMCs), obtained when the disease was refractory, from a patient treated with antithyroid drugs. The receptor set was obtained from a woman aged 40 to 49 with Graves disease.

This clonotype was counted ten times or more. This chain uses TRBV7-2 with TRBJ1-1, with a possible D match to TRBD1 (5 bases). The CDR3 has 10 amino acids. The germline V gene has CDR1 SGHTA and CDR2 FQGNSA. Trimming removed 4 bases from V and 13 bases from J, with 10 bases in between. The CDR3 DNA reads TGTGCCAGCAGCTCTCAGGGTCGTTTCTTT. This encodes CASSSQGRFF.

V is TRBV5-5 and J is TRBJ2-5, with D maybe TRBD1 (6 bases). V lost 0 bases and J lost 5, with 14 bases in between. This CDR3 has 15 residues. Germline assignment: CDR1 SGHKS and CDR2 YYEKEE (reference sequence). The CDR3 nucleotides read TGTGCCAGCAGCTTGGCCCTGGGGGCTAGGGAGACCCAGTACTTC. It encodes CASSLALGARETQYF.

This clonotype was seen ten or more times. The chain's CDR3 is CASSNRNNSPLHF. CDR3 sequence (DNA): TGTGCCAGCAGTAACAGGAATAATTCACCCCTCCACTTT. The V and J genes are TRBV2 and TRBJ1-6; possibly TRBD1 for D (5 bases). The ends were cut back, 5 bases at V and 5 bases at J, with 7 bases in the middle. The V gene's germline CDR1 is SNHLY and CDR2 FYNNEI. The CDR3 consists of 13 residues.

Turning to this clonotype: With a far larger clone one base away, a read error is the likely cause. The rearrangement joins TRBV2 to TRBJ2-5; 7 positions agree with TRBD2. CDR3 size: 13 residues. Germline CDR1 reads SNHLY; CDR2 reads FYNNEI. After removal of 6 bases from V and 7 bases from J, the junction contained 8 bases not matched to a gene. The CDR3 DNA is TGTGCCAGCAGCCGGGGGGTCGGAGGGACCCAGTACTTC. Translating gives CASSRGVGGTQYF.

The J gene is TRBJ1-5, the V gene TRBV27; a weak D match, TRBD1 (6 bases). The CDR3 sequence is 15 residues long. Germline assignment: CDR1 MNHEY and CDR2 SMNVEV (reference sequence). V dropped 11 bases and J dropped 4 bases, with 21 bases sitting between them. This CDR3 is CAAGRGELWNQPQHF. The CDR3 nucleotides are TGTGCCGCCGGTAGGGGGGAATTGTGGAATCAGCCCCAGCATTTT.

About this clonotype itself: A much larger clone lies one base from this, so it may be a read error. Because the CDR3 is missing its conserved closing phenylalanine or tryptophan, this is likely a read error. The chain employs TRBV7-2 and TRBJ2-6; D ambiguous. The CDR3 extends over 16 amino acids. The V end was cut by 4 bases, the J end by 0 bases, with 10 bases between. Germline CDR1 is SGHTA and CDR2 is FQGNSA. CDR3 residues: CASSSRVRSGANVLTS. CDR3 nucleotides: TGTGCCAGCAGCTCTAGGGTCCGCTCTGGGGCCAACGTCCTGACTTCC.

This clonotype has at least ten counts. The V gene is TRBV27, the J gene TRBJ1-6, with D perhaps matching TRBD1 (5 bases). The ends were cut back, 3 bases at V and 15 bases at J, with 12 bases in the middle. Germline values: CDR1 MNHEY, CDR2 SMNVEV (reference sequence). This CDR3 spans 12 amino acids. The CDR3 DNA reads TGTGCCAGCAGTTTCGCAGGGATACGCCTCCACTTT. Its translation is CASSFAGIRLHF.

This clonotype was observed a few times. The rearrangement links TRBV7-6 to TRBJ2-7, with D perhaps TRBD2 (5 bases). The V end lost 1 base, the J end lost 0 bases, and 16 bases lay between the germline ends. Germline values: CDR1 SGHVS, CDR2 FNYEAQ. This CDR3 region has 17 residues. CDR3 region: CASSLGPGVISSYEQYF. As DNA, the CDR3 is TGTGCCAGCAGCTTAGGGCCCGGGGTGATAAGCTCCTACGAGCAGTACTTC.

The CDR3 DNA is TGTGCCACCAGTGAAACTACCCACCTAGATACGCAGTATTTT. Its protein product is CATSETTHLDTQYF. The chain carries TRBV24-1 and TRBJ2-3; D not resolved. V lost 4 bases and J lost 5, with 12 bases in between. CDR1 is KGHDR and CDR2 is SFDVKD in the germline V gene. This CDR3 region has 14 residues.

This rearrangement joins TRBV6-1 to TRBJ1-3; D is undetermined. The CDR3 has 17 residues. V gave up 6 bases and J gave up 4 bases, with 22 bases separating them. Germline V gene lookup returns CDR1 MNHNS and CDR2 SASEGT. The CDR3 DNA follows: TGTGCCAGCAGAAATGCAGTAGATGGGTTTCGCGGAAACACCATATATTTT. Translated, it gives CASRNAVDGFRGNTIYF.

This chain uses TRBV7-9 with TRBJ2-3, with 8 bases that match TRBD1. CDR1 SEHNR and CDR2 FQNEAQ come from the germline V gene (reference sequence). V dropped 1 base and J dropped 2; count of bases not matched to a gene: 5. The CDR3 is made up of 16 amino acids. This chain's CDR3 is CASSLGGTGYTDTQYF. The CDR3 DNA reads TGTGCCAGCAGCTTAGGGGGGACAGGCTACACAGATACGCAGTATTTT.

On this clonotype: Given the absence of the conserved phenylalanine or tryptophan at the CDR3 end, a read error is likely. This chain connects TRBV5-6 to TRBJ1-4; D may be TRBD1 (6 bases). The V gene's germline CDR1 is SGHDT and CDR2 YYEEEE. V was cut by 0 bases and J by 11 bases, with 8 bases left in between. The CDR3 contains 12 residues. The CDR3 protein is CASSLVGGKLFL. The CDR3 region has the DNA TGTGCCAGCAGCTTGGTAGGGGGGAAACTGTTTCTT.

This chain links TRBV5-1 with TRBJ2-7; D may be TRBD2 (5 bases). V shed 6 bases and J shed 0 bases, with 13 bases lying between them. This CDR3 spans 14 amino acids. Germline V gene sequence: CDR1 SGHRS, CDR2 YFSETQ. The CDR3 sequence: CASTVEGNSYEQYF. As DNA, the CDR3 is TGCGCCAGCACAGTCGAGGGCAACTCCTACGAGCAGTACTTC.

This clonotype has more than one count but fewer than ten. This sequence joins TRBV27 and TRBJ2-2; TRBD1 or TRBD2 may be the D gene (6 bases each). Germline CDR1 MNHEY, CDR2 SMNVEV (reference sequence). The V and J ends lost 5 bases and 5 bases respectively, with 12 bases between them. This CDR3 is 14 amino acids long. The CDR3 nucleotides read TGTGCCAGCAGTCCGGAGGGGGTTACCGGGGAGCTGTTTTTT. As protein: CASSPEGVTGELFF.

This clonotype was counted only a few times. The gene calls are TRBV13 and TRBJ2-7; 9 nucleotides align to TRBD2. With 6 bases clipped from V and 2 bases from J, the junction kept 11 bases outside the gene matches. The CDR3 is 16 amino acids. Germline V gene lookup returns CDR1 PRHDT and CDR2 FYEKMQ (reference sequence). Here the CDR3 DNA reads TGTGCCAGCAGTCCTTTTAGCGGGAGAGAGGCCTACGAGCAGTACTTC. This sequence encodes CASSPFSGREAYEQYF.

This rearrangement joins TRBV9 to TRBJ2-1; 7 nucleotides agree with TRBD2. The V and J ends lost 4 bases and 0 bases, in that order; junction bases with no gene match: 4. Germline V gene data show CDR1 as SGDLS and CDR2 as YYNGEE. The CDR3 is 15 residues long. The CDR3 nucleotides read TGTGCCAGCAGCTCCGGACTAGTCTCCTACAATGAGCAGTTCTTC. It is translated as CASSSGLVSYNEQFF.

The chain is built from TRBV14 and TRBJ1-6; D is undetermined. V dropped 0 bases and J dropped 3 bases, with 6 bases sitting between them. CDR3 length: 15 residues. CDR1 SGHDN and CDR2 FVKESK come from the germline V gene. CDR3 loop: CASSQDQVYNSPLHF. CDR3 nucleotide sequence: TGTGCCAGCAGCCAAGATCAGGTCTATAATTCACCCCTCCACTTT.

The sample holds a few counts of this clonotype. This chain connects TRBV20-1 to TRBJ2-7; a weak D match, TRBD2 (5 bases). V was clipped by 0 bases and J by 5 bases, with 20 bases between them. From germline, CDR1 is DFQATT and CDR2 SNEGSKA (reference sequence). The CDR3 is 16 amino acids. The CDR3 coding sequence is TGCAGTGCTAGAGATCTGCTGGAGGTTGACGGCGACGAGCAGTACTTC. Its protein product is CSARDLLEVDGDEQYF.

This clonotype was recorded at least ten times. The chain joins TRBV28 to TRBJ2-7, with TRBD2 matching 12 bases. Germline V gives CDR1 MDHEN, CDR2 SYDVKM. The CDR3 sequence is 15 residues long. The ends lost 5 bases at V and 0 bases at J; junction bases unmatched: 2. DNA of the CDR3: TGTGCCAGCAGTCCGACTAGCGGGAGCTCCTACGAGCAGTACTTC. As protein: CASSPTSGSSYEQYF.

There are a few counts of this clonotype. The chain links TRBV29-1 to TRBJ2-4; D possibly matches TRBD1 or TRBD2 (5 bases each). V dropped 4 bases and J dropped 2 bases, with 12 bases sitting between them. This CDR3 is built from 14 residues. Germline V gene lookup returns CDR1 SQVTM and CDR2 ANQGSEA. CDR3: CSVVGDGSKNIQYF. As DNA, the CDR3 is TGCAGCGTTGTGGGGGATGGTTCCAAAAACATTCAGTACTTC.

The chain is built from TRBV2 and TRBJ2-4; 10 bases are a match to TRBD1. V shed 7 bases and J 2 bases; nucleotides not matched to a gene: 5. This CDR3 is 15 amino acids long. In germline, CDR1 is SNHLY, CDR2 FYNNEI. The CDR3 loop reads CASIGQGVTKNIQYF. As DNA, the CDR3 is TGTGCCAGCATCGGACAGGGGGTCACCAAAAACATTCAGTACTTC.

The sample holds many counts of this clonotype. V gene TRBV28 combines with J gene TRBJ1-1, with TRBD1 matching over 8 bases. Germline V CDR1 and CDR2: MDHEN, SYDVKM. CDR3 length equals 15 residues. With V trimmed by 6 bases and J by 0 bases, 6 bases remained unmatched. The CDR3 is CASSHRGLMNTEAFF. In nucleotides, the CDR3 is TGTGCCAGCAGCCACAGGGGGTTGATGAACACTGAAGCTTTCTTT.

This clonotype was detected ten times or more. The chain is built from TRBV28 and TRBJ1-1; no firm D call. V lost 7 bases, J lost 1 base, and 10 bases lay in between. The CDR3 contains 13 residues. The V gene's germline CDR1 is MDHEN and CDR2 SYDVKM. The CDR3 bases are TGTGCCAGCATCATAGGCGGGAACACTGAAGCTTTCTTT. Protein sequence: CASIIGGNTEAFF.

This clonotype was counted many times. This rearrangement joins TRBV5-6 to TRBJ2-5; D gene ambiguous. V lost 0 bases, J lost 2 bases, and 8 bases lay in between. The CDR3 is 14 residues long. Per germline, CDR1 SGHDT and CDR2 YYEEEE. CDR3 loop: CASSLALRQETQYF. The DNA of the CDR3 is TGTGCCAGCAGCTTGGCGCTAAGACAAGAGACCCAGTACTTC.